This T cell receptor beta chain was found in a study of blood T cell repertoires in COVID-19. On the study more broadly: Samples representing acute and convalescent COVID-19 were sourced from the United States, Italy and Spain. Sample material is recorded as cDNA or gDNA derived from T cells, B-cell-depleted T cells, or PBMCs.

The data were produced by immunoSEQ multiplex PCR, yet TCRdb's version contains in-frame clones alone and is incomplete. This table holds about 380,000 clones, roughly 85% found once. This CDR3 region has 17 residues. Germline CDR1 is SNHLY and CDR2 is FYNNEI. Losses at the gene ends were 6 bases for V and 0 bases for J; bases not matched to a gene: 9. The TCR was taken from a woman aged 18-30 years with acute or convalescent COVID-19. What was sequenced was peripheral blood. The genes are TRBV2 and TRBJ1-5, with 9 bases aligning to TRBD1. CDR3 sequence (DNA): TGTGCCAGCAGGAGATCGACAGGGGGAGATAGCAATCAGCCCCAGCATTTT. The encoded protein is CASRRSTGGDSNQPQHF.